This entry describes one T cell receptor beta chain. This entry belongs to a study of blood T cell repertoires in COVID-19. At the level of the study: Samples representing acute and convalescent COVID-19 were sourced from the United States, Italy and Spain.

Measured with immunoSEQ multiplex PCR; TCRdb has only the in-frame clones, and not every one. The sample yields around 160,000 clones, more than 75% seen once. Material: PBMCs or T cells enriched from blood (not recorded which). The source of this sequence is a woman in her 30s with acute COVID-19.

The DNA for the CDR3 is TGTGCCACCAGTGACCCAAGTCAAGGGGATACTGAAGCTTTCTTT. This gives the protein CATSDPSQGDTEAFF. This chain connects TRBV24-1 to TRBJ1-1; D may be TRBD1 (5 bases). This CDR3 is 15 amino acids long. Per the germline V gene, CDR1 is KGHDR and CDR2 is SFDVKD. V lost 4 bases and J 5 bases, leaving 16 bases between the germline ends.